The 21 T cell receptor beta chains below all came from one sample that was sequenced in a study of OX40 agonist ivuxolimab in advanced cancers. The method was immunoSEQ multiplex PCR; TCRdb's version includes in-frame clones alone and lacks a portion of them. Of 45,000 to 55,000 clones listed, under 85% are singletons. Sequenced here: CD4+ or CD8+ T cells sorted from blood, sampled in a trial of the OX40 agonist ivuxolimab. The origin of the receptors is an adult with an advanced solid tumor such as melanoma, head and neck, liver or kidney cancer.

The rearrangement uses TRBV10-2 and TRBJ1-3, with TRBD1 identical over 7 bases. Trimming removed 5 bases from V and 2 bases from J; junction bases left unmatched: 3. The CDR3 runs to 14 residues. Germline V gene lookup returns CDR1 WSHSY and CDR2 SAAADI. The CDR3 here is CASSHRGAGNTIYF. CDR3 nucleotide sequence: TGCGCCAGCAGTCACAGGGGAGCTGGAAACACCATATATTTT.

J is TRBJ2-7 and V is TRBV7-2, with D possibly being TRBD1 or TRBD2 (6 bases each). The CDR3 length is 13 residues. CDR1 and CDR2 (germline): SGHTA, FQGNSA. Trimming took 2 bases from V and 5 from J, leaving 10 bases between them. For the CDR3, the DNA is TGTGCCAGCAGCTTACTGGGGGGCAACGAGCAGTACTTC. Translation gives CASSLLGGNEQYF. Full variable domain (missing parts from reference TRBV7-2 and TRBJ2-7): GAGVSQSPSNKVTEKGKDVELRCDPISGHTALYWYRQSLGQGLEFLIYFQGNSAPDKSGLPSDRFSAERTGGSVSTLTIQRTQQEDSAVYLCASSLLGGNEQYFGPGTRLTVT.

V and J are TRBV9 and TRBJ1-5; possibly TRBD1 for D (5 bases). The V gene lost 0 bases and the J gene lost 0 bases, with 16 bases spanning the gap. Per the germline V gene, CDR1 is SGDLS and CDR2 is YYNGEE. This CDR3 comprises 18 residues. CDR3 in amino acids: CASSVVVRVALSNQPQHF. The DNA for the CDR3 is TGTGCCAGCAGCGTAGTGGTCAGGGTCGCCCTTAGCAATCAGCCCCAGCATTTT.

This chain joins TRBV30 and TRBJ2-4; 9 bases fit TRBD2. Germline lookup yields CDR1 GTSNPN and CDR2 SVGIG (reference sequence). The CDR3 is made up of 12 amino acids. Trimming at V came to 7 bases and at J to 8 bases, leaving 6 bases not matched to a gene. This CDR3 is CASGGGGDIQYF. CDR3 nucleotide sequence: TGTGCCTCGGGCGGGGGGGGCGACATTCAGTACTTC.

This chain uses TRBV2 with TRBJ2-3; TRBD2 aligns across 12 bases. The CDR3 has 15 residues. The germline V gene encodes CDR1 SNHLY and CDR2 FYNNEI. Trimming cost V 5 bases and J 6 bases; bases outside gene matches: 6. The CDR3 loop reads CASSYLAGGSDTQYF. CDR3 nucleotides: TGTGCCAGCAGTTATCTAGCGGGGGGGTCGGATACGCAGTATTTT.

The chain has TRBV14 and TRBJ1-1, with TRBD1 matching 7 bases. CDR3 length: 12 amino acids. Germline trimming cut 4 bases from V and 11 bases from J; bases unmatched to any gene: 7. Germline CDR1 is SGHDN and CDR2 is FVKESK. The CDR3 DNA follows: TGTGCCAGCAGCCCAGACAGGGTTAGTGCTTTCTTT. This gives the protein CASSPDRVSAFF. The variable domain in full, completed from reference TRBV14 and TRBJ1-1, reads EAGVTQFPSHSVIEKGQTVTLRCDPISGHDNLYWYRRVMGKEIKFLLHFVKESKQDESGMPNNRFLAERTGGTYSTLKVQPAELEDSGVYFCASSPDRVSAFFGQGTRLTVV.

The V gene is TRBV14, the J gene TRBJ2-1; D is ambiguous. Germline-derived CDR1 and CDR2 are SGHDN and FVKESK. Trimming cost V 1 base and J 13 bases, with 8 bases left between them. The CDR3 spans 11 residues. For the CDR3, the DNA is TGTGCCAGCAGCCAAGGGCCCGGACAGTTCTTC. The encoded protein is CASSQGPGQFF.

The table lists this clone with a few counts. This chain connects TRBV5-1 to TRBJ1-2, with TRBD1 matching 8 bases. J gave up 0 bases and V 4 bases, and 11 bases lay outside the gene matches. From germline, CDR1 is SGHRS and CDR2 YFSETQ. The CDR3 has 17 residues. CDR3 loop: CASSPRGQGPSNYGYTF. The CDR3 DNA reads as TGCGCCAGCAGCCCCAGGGGGCAGGGACCGTCTAACTATGGCTACACCTTC.

Of note for this clone: This sample also contains other DNA sequences that code for the same CDR3. This chain joins TRBV7-2 and TRBJ2-6; 9 nucleotides line up with TRBD1. CDR3 length: 17 amino acids. From germline, CDR1 is SGHTA and CDR2 FQGNSA. V lost 5 bases, J lost 0 bases, and 5 bases stayed unmatched. The CDR3 coding sequence is TGTGCCAGCAGCCCCGGGACAGGGAGCTCTGGGGCCAACGTCCTGACTTTC. Translated, it gives CASSPGTGSSGANVLTF.

As for this clone: One end of the junction does not line up with germline, which may come from a read error. The V and J genes are TRBV30 and TRBJ1-1; no clear D. The CDR3 runs to 11 residues. Germline CDR1 and CDR2: GTSNPN and SVGIG (reference sequence). The CDR3 region is CAWRGYTEVFF. The CDR3 nucleotides read TGTGCCTGGAGGGGCTACACTGAAGTTTTCTTT.

The chain carries TRBV7-2 and TRBJ2-7, with D hard to call. The V gene's germline CDR1 is SGHTA and CDR2 FQGNSA. This CDR3 has 9 amino acids. Trimming removed 8 bases from V and 3 bases from J, with 2 bases in between. The CDR3 DNA reads TGTGCCAGCGGCTACGAGCAGTACTTC. This gives the protein CASGYEQYF.

The rearrangement uses TRBV2 and TRBJ2-7; TRBD1 aligns across 9 bases. The CDR3 length is 15 residues. Germline V CDR1 and CDR2: SNHLY, FYNNEI. The ends lost 1 base at V and 3 bases at J; junction bases unmatched: 4. CDR3 amino acids: CASSEGGQGGYEQYF. The CDR3 DNA sequence: TGTGCCAGCAGTGAAGGGGGACAGGGTGGCTACGAGCAGTACTTC. The whole variable domain, remainder taken from reference TRBV2 and TRBJ2-7, is EPEVTQTPSHQVTQMGQEVILRCVPISNHLYFYWYRQILGQKVEFLVSFYNNEISEKSEIFDDQFSVERPDGSNFTLKIRSTKLEDSAMYFCASSEGGQGGYEQYFGPGTRLTVT.

This sequence joins TRBV19 and TRBJ2-3; 7 nucleotides agree with TRBD2. The CDR3 totals 14 residues. V was clipped by 5 bases and J by 6 bases; unmatched bases: 8. CDR1 is LNHDA, CDR2 SQIVND, per germline (reference sequence). Here the CDR3 DNA reads TGTGCCAGTAGTGGGAGGGAGACGCGTGATACGCAGTATTTT. Encoded protein: CASSGRETRDTQYF.

The chain employs TRBV2 and TRBJ2-3, with D unclear. Per germline, CDR1 SNHLY and CDR2 FYNNEI. V lost 5 bases and J 6 bases, leaving 15 bases between the germline ends. The CDR3 covers 14 residues. The CDR3 coding sequence is TGTGCCAGCAGTCCCGCAGCGATTTCTGATACGCAGTATTTT. Its protein is CASSPAAISDTQYF. Using reference TRBV2 and TRBJ2-3 for the parts outside the CDR3, the full variable domain is EPEVTQTPSHQVTQMGQEVILRCVPISNHLYFYWYRQILGQKVEFLVSFYNNEISEKSEIFDDQFSVERPDGSNFTLKIRSTKLEDSAMYFCASSPAAISDTQYFGPGTRLTVL.

The rearrangement joins TRBV5-5 to TRBJ1-3; the match to TRBD1 covers 9 bases. Germline assignment: CDR1 SGHKS and CDR2 YYEKEE (reference sequence). The V segment lost 4 bases and the J segment 7 bases; nucleotides outside the gene matches: 15. The CDR3 runs to 17 residues. The CDR3 spells CASSPGMWTGERNTIYF. CDR3 bases: TGTGCCAGCAGCCCTGGGATGTGGACAGGGGAAAGGAACACCATATATTTT.

The chain couples TRBV4-3 to TRBJ1-2; perhaps TRBD1 as D (5 bases). This CDR3 is 12 amino acids long. V lost 5 bases, J lost 4 bases, and 8 bases lay in between. CDR1 LGHNA and CDR2 YSLEER come from the germline V gene. The chain's CDR3 is CASSFDSYGYTF. CDR3 coding DNA: TGCGCCAGCAGCTTTGACAGCTATGGCTACACCTTC.

This clone was picked up one time. The chain uses TRBV27 and TRBJ1-3; D is undetermined. The germline gives CDR1 MNHEY, CDR2 SMNVEV (reference sequence). The germline V and J ends were trimmed by 3 bases and 0 bases, with 18 bases remaining between them. This CDR3 is 18 amino acids long. The CDR3 DNA is TGTGCCAGCAGTTTCGGAGGAAGCCGTGGGATCTCTGGAAACACCATATATTTT. It is translated as CASSFGGSRGISGNTIYF.

This chain links TRBV4-2 with TRBJ2-1, with TRBD1 as a possible D gene (6 bases). The CDR3 is 15 amino acids. Per the germline V gene, CDR1 is LGHNA and CDR2 is YNFKEQ. Trimming shortened V by 0 bases and J by 8 bases, and 14 bases separated the two germline ends. The CDR3 protein is CASSQDGTFRDEQFF. The DNA of the CDR3 is TGTGCCAGCAGCCAAGATGGGACATTTCGGGATGAGCAGTTCTTC.

The chain is built from TRBV5-4 and TRBJ1-5; D is possibly TRBD1 (5 bases). Deletions cut 4 bases from V and 7 bases from J, with 15 bases between. The CDR3 has 14 residues. Per germline, CDR1 SGHNT and CDR2 YYREEE (reference sequence). The CDR3 is CASSQGGSGQPQHF. DNA for the CDR3: TGTGCCAGCAGCCAGGGAGGGAGCGGGCAGCCCCAGCATTTT.

This sequence joins TRBV25-1 and TRBJ1-1; the D gene is possibly TRBD1 (5 bases). The germline V gene encodes CDR1 MGHDK and CDR2 SYGVNS. The CDR3 extends over 14 amino acids. V was shortened by 1 base and J by 3 bases, with 9 bases between the two germline ends. This chain's CDR3 is CASSELGGYTEAFF. The CDR3 DNA sequence: TGTGCCAGCAGTGAATTGGGGGGGTACACTGAAGCTTTCTTT.

The chain employs TRBV11-1 and TRBJ2-1; weak D call: TRBD1 (5 bases). This CDR3 comprises 13 residues. The germline V and J ends were trimmed by 5 bases and 3 bases, with 8 bases remaining between them. Germline loops: CDR1 SGHAT, CDR2 FQDESV (reference sequence). CDR3 protein: CASSGDSYNEQFF. The CDR3 DNA reads as TGTGCCAGCAGCGGCGACAGCTACAATGAGCAGTTCTTC.